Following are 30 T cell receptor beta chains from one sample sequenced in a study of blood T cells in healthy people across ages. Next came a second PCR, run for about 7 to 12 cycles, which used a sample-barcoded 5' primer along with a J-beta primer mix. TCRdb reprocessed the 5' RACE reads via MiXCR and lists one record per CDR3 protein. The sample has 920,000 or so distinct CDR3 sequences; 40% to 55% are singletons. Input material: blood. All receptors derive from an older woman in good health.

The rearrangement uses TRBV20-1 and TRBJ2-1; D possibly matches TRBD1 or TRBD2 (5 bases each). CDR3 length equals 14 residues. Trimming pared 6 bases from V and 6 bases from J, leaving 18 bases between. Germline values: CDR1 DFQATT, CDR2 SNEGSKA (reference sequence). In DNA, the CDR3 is TGCAGTGCCAGGACACTGGGCGGGCCCAATGAGCAGTTCTTC. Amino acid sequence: CSARTLGGPNEQFF.

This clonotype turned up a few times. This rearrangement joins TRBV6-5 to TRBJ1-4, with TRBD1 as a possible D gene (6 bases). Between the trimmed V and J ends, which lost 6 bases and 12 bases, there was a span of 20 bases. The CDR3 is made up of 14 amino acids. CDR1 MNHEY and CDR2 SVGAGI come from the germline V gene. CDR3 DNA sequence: TGTGCCAGCAGCCATACAGGGCCCGGGGGGGAACTGTTTTTT. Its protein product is CASSHTGPGGELFF.

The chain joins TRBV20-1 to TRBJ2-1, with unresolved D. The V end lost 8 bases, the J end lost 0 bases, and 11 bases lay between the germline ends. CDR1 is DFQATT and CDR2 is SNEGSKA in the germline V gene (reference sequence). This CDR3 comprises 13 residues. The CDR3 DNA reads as TGCAGTACCACGGGTAGCTCCTACAATGAGCAGTTCTTC. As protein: CSTTGSSYNEQFF.

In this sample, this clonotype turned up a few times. The CDR3 region is CASTTGAYEQYF. The DNA for the CDR3 is TGTGCCAGCACTACGGGAGCCTACGAGCAGTACTTC. The rearrangement links TRBV2 to TRBJ2-7; TRBD2 is a possible D gene (6 bases). CDR1 SNHLY and CDR2 FYNNEI come from the germline V gene. The CDR3 sequence is 12 residues long. Trimming left V 7 bases short and J 2 bases short, with 9 bases between.

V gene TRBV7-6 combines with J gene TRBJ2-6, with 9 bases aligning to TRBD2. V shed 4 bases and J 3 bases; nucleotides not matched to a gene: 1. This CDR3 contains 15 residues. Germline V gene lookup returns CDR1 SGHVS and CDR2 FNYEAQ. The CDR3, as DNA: TGTGCCAGCAGCTATAGCGGGAGTGGGGCCAACGTCCTGACTTTC. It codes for CASSYSGSGANVLTF.

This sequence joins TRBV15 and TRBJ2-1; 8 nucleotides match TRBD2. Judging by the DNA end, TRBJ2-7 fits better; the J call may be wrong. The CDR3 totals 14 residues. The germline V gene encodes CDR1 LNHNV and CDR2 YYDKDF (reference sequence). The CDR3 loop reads CATRLAVSYNEQYF. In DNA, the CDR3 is TGTGCCACCAGACTAGCGGTATCATACAATGAGCAGTACTTC.

CDR3 sequence (DNA): TGCGCCAGCAGAACAGTCGGCTCCTACGAGCAGTACTTC. Amino acid sequence: CASRTVGSYEQYF. This chain links TRBV5-1 with TRBJ2-7; D is undetermined. Germline lookup yields CDR1 SGHRS and CDR2 YFSETQ. This CDR3 comprises 13 residues. V lost 5 bases, J lost 0 bases, and 9 bases lay in between.

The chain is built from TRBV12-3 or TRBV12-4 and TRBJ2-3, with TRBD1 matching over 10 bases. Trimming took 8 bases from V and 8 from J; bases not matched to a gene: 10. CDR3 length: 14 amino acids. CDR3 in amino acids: CASRTGTGDGTQYF. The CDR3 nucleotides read TGTGCCAGCCGGACGGGGACAGGGGATGGTACGCAGTATTTT.

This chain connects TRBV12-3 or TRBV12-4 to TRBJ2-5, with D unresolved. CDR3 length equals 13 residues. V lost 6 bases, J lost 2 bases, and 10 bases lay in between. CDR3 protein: CASRQWEQETQYF. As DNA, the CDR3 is TGTGCCAGCAGACAGTGGGAACAAGAGACCCAGTACTTC.

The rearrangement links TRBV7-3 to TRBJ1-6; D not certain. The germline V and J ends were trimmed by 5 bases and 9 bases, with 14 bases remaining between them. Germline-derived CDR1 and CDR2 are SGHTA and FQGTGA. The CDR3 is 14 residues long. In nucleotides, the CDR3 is TGTGCCAGCAGCATTCAGGCCTCTGGTTCACCCCTCCACTTT. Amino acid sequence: CASSIQASGSPLHF.

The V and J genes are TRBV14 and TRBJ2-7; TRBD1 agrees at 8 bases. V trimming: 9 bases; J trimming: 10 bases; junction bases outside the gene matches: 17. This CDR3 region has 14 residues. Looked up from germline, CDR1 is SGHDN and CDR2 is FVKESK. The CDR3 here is CASTDRVDQESQYF. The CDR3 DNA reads TGTGCCAGTACGGACAGGGTAGACCAAGAGTCCCAGTACTTC.

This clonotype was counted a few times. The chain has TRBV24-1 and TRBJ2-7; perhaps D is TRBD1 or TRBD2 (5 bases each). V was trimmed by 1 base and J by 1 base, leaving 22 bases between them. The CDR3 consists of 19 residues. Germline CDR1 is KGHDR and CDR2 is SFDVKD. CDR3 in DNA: TGTGCCACCAGTGATTTAGGGGCTAAACCGGGATGGTGGTCCTACGAGCAGTACTTC. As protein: CATSDLGAKPGWWSYEQYF.

The CDR3 DNA follows: TGCAGTGCTAGATCTGTCACCGAGCAGTACTTC. Encoded protein: CSARSVTEQYF. This chain joins TRBV20-1 and TRBJ2-4; no clear D gene. TRBJ2-7 explains the end of the DNA better; the J call may be wrong. The germline CDR1 and CDR2 sequences are DFQATT and SNEGSKA (reference sequence). The CDR3 length is 11 residues.

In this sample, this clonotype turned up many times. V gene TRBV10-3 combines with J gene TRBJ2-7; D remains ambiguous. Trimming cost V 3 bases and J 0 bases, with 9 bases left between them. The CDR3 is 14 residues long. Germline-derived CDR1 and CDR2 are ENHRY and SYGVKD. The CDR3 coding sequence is TGTGCCATCAGTGAAACTTTGAGCTCCTACGAGCAGTACTTC. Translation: CAISETLSSYEQYF.

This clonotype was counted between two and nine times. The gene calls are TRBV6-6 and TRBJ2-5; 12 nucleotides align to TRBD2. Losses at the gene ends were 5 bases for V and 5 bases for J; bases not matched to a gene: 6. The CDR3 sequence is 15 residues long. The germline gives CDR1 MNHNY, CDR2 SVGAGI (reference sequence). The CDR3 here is CASSPLAGGTETQYF. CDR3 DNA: TGTGCCAGCAGTCCCCTAGCGGGAGGGACGGAGACCCAGTACTTC.

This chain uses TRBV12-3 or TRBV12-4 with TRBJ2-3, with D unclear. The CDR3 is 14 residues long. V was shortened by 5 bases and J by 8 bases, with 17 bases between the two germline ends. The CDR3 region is CASSQSISASTQYF. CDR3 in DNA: TGTGCCAGCAGTCAAAGCATATCGGCCAGTACGCAGTATTTT.

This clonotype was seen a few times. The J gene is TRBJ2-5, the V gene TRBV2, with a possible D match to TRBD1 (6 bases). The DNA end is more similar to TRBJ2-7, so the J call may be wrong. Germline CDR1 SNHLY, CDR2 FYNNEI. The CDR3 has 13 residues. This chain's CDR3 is CASSGTELYEQYF. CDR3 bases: TGTGCCAGCAGTGGGACAGAGTTATACGAGCAGTACTTC.

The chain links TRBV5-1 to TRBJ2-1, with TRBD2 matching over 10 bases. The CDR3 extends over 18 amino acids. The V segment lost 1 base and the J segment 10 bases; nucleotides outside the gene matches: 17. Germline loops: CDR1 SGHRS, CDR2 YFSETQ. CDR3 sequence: CASSLTGTHSSGSNEQFF. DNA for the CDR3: TGCGCCAGCAGCTTGACAGGTACACACTCTAGCGGGAGTAACGAGCAGTTCTTC.

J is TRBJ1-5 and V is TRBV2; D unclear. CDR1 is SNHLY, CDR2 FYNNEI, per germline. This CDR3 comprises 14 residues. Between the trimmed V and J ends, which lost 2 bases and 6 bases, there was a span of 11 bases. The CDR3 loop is CASSELRGIQPQHF. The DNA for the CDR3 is TGTGCCAGCAGTGAATTAAGAGGGATTCAGCCCCAGCATTTT.

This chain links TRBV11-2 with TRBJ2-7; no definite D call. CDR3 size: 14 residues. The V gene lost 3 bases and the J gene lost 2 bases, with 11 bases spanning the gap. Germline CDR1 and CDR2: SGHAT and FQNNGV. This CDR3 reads CASSLGWLPYEQYF. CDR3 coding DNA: TGTGCCAGCAGCTTGGGGTGGCTCCCCTACGAGCAGTACTTC.

The CDR3 DNA follows: TGTGCCAGCAGCCCGCGGGCAGGAAACACCATATATTTT. It translates to CASSPRAGNTIYF. The chain combines TRBV3-1 with TRBJ1-3, with D hard to call. The V end was cut by 4 bases, the J end by 4 bases, with 8 bases between. CDR3 length: 13 amino acids. Germline loops: CDR1 LGHDT, CDR2 YNNKEL (reference sequence).

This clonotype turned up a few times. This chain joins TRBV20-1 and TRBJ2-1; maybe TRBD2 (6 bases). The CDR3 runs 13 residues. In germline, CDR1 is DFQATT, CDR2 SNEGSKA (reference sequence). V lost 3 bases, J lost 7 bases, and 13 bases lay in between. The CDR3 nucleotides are TGCAGTGCTAGTCGGGCGGAGGGGAATGAGCAGTTCTTC. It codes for CSASRAEGNEQFF.

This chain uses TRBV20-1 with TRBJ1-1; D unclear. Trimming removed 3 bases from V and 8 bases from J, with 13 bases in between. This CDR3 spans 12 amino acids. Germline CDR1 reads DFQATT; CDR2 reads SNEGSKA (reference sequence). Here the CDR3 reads CSASPAGVEAFF. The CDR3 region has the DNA TGCAGTGCTAGTCCGGCAGGTGTCGAAGCTTTCTTT.

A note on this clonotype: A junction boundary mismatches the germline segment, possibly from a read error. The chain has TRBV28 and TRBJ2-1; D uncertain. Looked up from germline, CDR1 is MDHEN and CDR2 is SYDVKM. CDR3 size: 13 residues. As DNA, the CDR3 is TGTGCCACCATAGGCCCCTCCAACAATGAGCAGTTCTTC. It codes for CATIGPSNNEQFF.

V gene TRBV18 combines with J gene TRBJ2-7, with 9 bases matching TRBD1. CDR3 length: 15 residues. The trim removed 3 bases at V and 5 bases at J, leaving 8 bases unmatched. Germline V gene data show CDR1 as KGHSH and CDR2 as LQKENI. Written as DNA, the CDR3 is TGTGCCAGCTCACCCCTAGGACAGGGGAACAACGAGCAGTACTTC. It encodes CASSPLGQGNNEQYF.

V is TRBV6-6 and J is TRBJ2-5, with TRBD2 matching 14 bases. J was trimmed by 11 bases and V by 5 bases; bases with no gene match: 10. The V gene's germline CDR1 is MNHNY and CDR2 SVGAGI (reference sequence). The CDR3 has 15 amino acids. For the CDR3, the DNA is TGTGCCAGCAGTGGGACTAGCGGGAGCAGCAATGAGCAGTACTTC. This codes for CASSGTSGSSNEQYF.

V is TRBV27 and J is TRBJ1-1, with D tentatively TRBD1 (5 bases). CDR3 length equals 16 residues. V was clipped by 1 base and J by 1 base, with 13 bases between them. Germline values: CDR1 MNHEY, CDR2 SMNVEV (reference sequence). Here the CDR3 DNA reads TGTGCCAGCAGTTTATTGGGCCTGGGGGAGAACACTGAAGCTTTCTTT. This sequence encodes CASSLLGLGENTEAFF.

The DNA for the CDR3 is TGTGCCAGCAGCTTTATCGGGACTAGCGGCACCCTTGAGCAGTACTTC. Translating it yields CASSFIGTSGTLEQYF. The chain couples TRBV7-9 to TRBJ2-7; TRBD2 agrees at 11 bases. Trimming took 3 bases from V and 7 from J; bases not matched to a gene: 11. CDR1 and CDR2 (germline): SEHNR, FQNEAQ (reference sequence). This CDR3 is 16 amino acids long.

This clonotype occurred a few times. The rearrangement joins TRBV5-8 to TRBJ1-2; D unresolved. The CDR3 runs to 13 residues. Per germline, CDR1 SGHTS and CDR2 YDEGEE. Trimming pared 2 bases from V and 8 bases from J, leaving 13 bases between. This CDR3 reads CASSFRIPGGYTF. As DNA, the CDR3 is TGTGCCAGCAGCTTTCGGATTCCAGGAGGCTACACCTTC.

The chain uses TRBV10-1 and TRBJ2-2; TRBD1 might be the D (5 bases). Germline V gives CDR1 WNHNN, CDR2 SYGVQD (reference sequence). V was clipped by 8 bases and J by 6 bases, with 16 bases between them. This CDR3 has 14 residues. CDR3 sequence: CASSPLGRAGELFF. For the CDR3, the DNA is TGCGCCAGCTCACCTCTAGGCAGGGCCGGGGAGCTGTTTTTT.